Reported below is one T cell receptor beta chain. There are many counts of this clonotype. Its recognized antigen is unknown. No per-base quality is available; no much larger clone lies one base away. Ficoll-Paque density gradient centrifugation was used to isolate PBMCs. These data come from a study of T-cell memory formation after mild COVID-19 (dated by TCRdb to the early 2020s). In the study overall: TCR sequence clusters from the two donors were largely donor specific. In a couple of donors, T-cell clones that expanded and contracted after mild COVID-19 were tracked by sequencing TCRalpha and TCRbeta repertoires over time. The cohort comprised two young, previously healthy adult volunteers, one female and one male. Summary of the overall study and its limitations: Whether the second-wave clones peaking on day 37 were SARS-CoV-2 specific was not confirmed. Contracting CD4+ clones were found mainly in CM and EM memory subsets, while CD8+ clones were enriched in EMRA. Only a couple of mild cases were covered in the study, and larger cohorts including severe cases with pre-infection samples were considered necessary. Balanced CD4/CD8 phenotypes were observed for clones contracting from day 15 to 85, whereas a bias towards CD4+ was observed for a second wave of clones expanding from day 15 to 37. Some responding clones were detected in pre-infection memory, suggesting pre-existing cross-reactive memory T cells joined the SARS-CoV-2 response.

Instrument on record: Illumina NovaSeq 6000. Using 5'RACE with constant-segment primers, TCRalpha and TCRbeta cDNA libraries were constructed, with sample barcodes and unique molecular identifiers added in the process. RNA was extracted from every sample with Trizol reagent. Library amplification was performed in two PCR steps, and a second sample barcode and Illumina TruSeq adapters were introduced in the second step. Libraries were sequenced on an Illumina NovaSeq with 2 x 150 bp paired-end reads. The source study handled its data this way. Reads were demultiplexed and collapsed into UMI-guided consensus sequences with migec v1.2.7. Using mixcr v2.1.11, UMI consensuses were aligned to TRA and TRB V and J templates and then assembled into clonotypes. A clonotype was counted as expanded or contracted only if both edgeR and NoisET called the change significant, with noise models trained on biological replicates. For edgeR calls, the thresholds were a false discovery rate-adjusted p below 0.01 and a log2 fold-change of 1. As an exploratory analysis of dynamics, max-normalized trajectories of the 1000 most abundant clonotypes were examined with PCA combined with hierarchical clustering. Separately sequenced CD4+ and CD8+ repertoires were used to assign a CD4 or CD8 phenotype to each responding clone. TCRdb reprocessing: public reads trimmed at Q25 with fastp, clones called with MiXCR, in-frame beta chains kept. Rows are combined by CDR3 protein, so each entry shows the most common genes and DNA. The V and J calls were not made by the authors but by TCRdb's processing. The table for this sample lists around 300,000 distinct CDR3 sequences; roughly 13% of them were counted only once. Jointly, the top ten make up approximately 22% of the sample.

Material for sequencing was PBMCs or a T cell subset sorted from them (not recorded which). The source is a man aged 18 to 30 who had mild COVID-19 (a few samples of this study predate the infection). The sample titles of this study are shuffled in the database, so cell type and time point are left out; the donor was told from shared clones.

This receptor carries the CDR3 CSARAGSSNQPQHF. The DNA reads TGCAGTGCTAGAGCCGGGTCGAGCAATCAGCCCCAGCATTTT. The V gene is TRBV20-1 and the J gene is TRBJ1-5, with no reliable assignment of the D segment. V is clipped by 1 base and J by 1 base, and the sequence between their germline boundaries is 8 bases long. The germline V gene (reference sequence) yields DFQATT for CDR1 and SNEGSKA for CDR2. From the cysteine through the phenylalanine, the CDR3 covers 14 amino acids. Left in the record is the CDR3 DNA by itself, 42 bases read in frame from the first base.